The 15 T cell receptor beta chains below were found in one sample sequenced in a study of Graves' ophthalmopathy and Graves' hyperthyroidism. The TCR beta CDR3 regions underwent amplification from RNA transcripts. RT-PCR in the first round used HTBI primers; a second-round multiplex PCR followed. TCRdb reprocessed the multiplex PCR reads via MiXCR and lists one record per CDR3 protein. The sample consists of 300,000 or so distinct CDR3 sequences, roughly a sixth of them appearing once. Sequencing used peripheral blood. The receptors shown here come from an adult man with Graves' ophthalmopathy.

This clonotype appeared many times. The V call is TRBV5-1, the J call TRBJ2-7, with a tentative D call TRBD1 (6 bases). Deletions cut 0 bases from V and 4 bases from J, with 8 bases between. This CDR3 contains 13 residues. Germline-derived CDR1 and CDR2 are SGHRS and YFSETQ. The CDR3 spells CASSLGQEYEQYF. The CDR3 nucleotides are TGCGCCAGCAGCTTGGGACAGGAGTACGAGCAGTACTTC.

At least ten counts were recorded for this clonotype. This chain links TRBV4-1 with TRBJ2-7; TRBD1 aligns across 7 bases. From germline, CDR1 is MGHRA and CDR2 YSYEKL. CDR3 length equals 15 residues. V gave up 3 bases and J gave up 2 bases; unmatched junction bases: 7. The CDR3 reads CASSHPGQSTYEQYF. The CDR3 DNA sequence: TGCGCCAGCAGCCATCCGGGACAGTCTACCTACGAGCAGTACTTC.

Ten or more counts support this clonotype. The chain has TRBV12-3 or TRBV12-4 and TRBJ2-5; TRBD2 matches 10 bases. This CDR3 region has 15 residues. Trimming took 6 bases from V and 5 from J; bases not matched to a gene: 9. The DNA for the CDR3 is TGTGCCAGCAGCGGTGTAGCGGGGGGCCCTGAGACCCAGTACTTC. It specifies CASSGVAGGPETQYF.

This clonotype was observed many times. The chain couples TRBV19 to TRBJ1-1; the match to TRBD1 covers 9 bases. CDR1 and CDR2 from the germline V gene are LNHDA and SQIVND (reference sequence). With V trimmed by 5 bases and J by 4 bases, 5 bases remained unmatched. CDR3 size: 14 residues. CDR3: CASSVTGGGTEAFF. CDR3 nucleotide sequence: TGTGCCAGTAGTGTCACAGGGGGCGGCACTGAAGCTTTCTTT.

This clonotype was detected ten times or more. The rearrangement uses TRBV18 and TRBJ2-5, with no clear D. Between the trimmed V and J ends, which lost 3 bases and 3 bases, there was a span of 8 bases. The CDR3 contains 13 residues. Germline CDR1 reads KGHSH; CDR2 reads LQKENI. The CDR3 protein is CASSPSPKETQYF. The CDR3 DNA sequence: TGTGCCAGCTCACCGTCACCCAAAGAGACCCAGTACTTC.

This chain joins TRBV12-5 and TRBJ2-5; D may correspond to TRBD1 or TRBD2 (6 bases each). This CDR3 spans 15 amino acids. Trimming cost V 7 bases and J 1 base, with 16 bases left between them. Germline CDR1 is LGHNT and CDR2 is FRNRAP. CDR3 region: CASARLGGLQETQYF. The CDR3 DNA sequence: TGTGCTAGTGCAAGACTTGGGGGGCTCCAAGAGACCCAGTACTTC.

There are many counts of this clonotype. The chain has TRBV6-5 and TRBJ1-5; the match to TRBD1 covers 7 bases. The V and J ends lost 2 bases and 6 bases, in that order; junction bases with no gene match: 10. CDR3 size: 16 residues. Germline CDR1 reads MNHEY; CDR2 reads SVGAGI. The CDR3 DNA follows: TGTGCCAGCAGTTACCTACGACAGGGATCGGGTCAGCCCCAGCATTTT. Protein: CASSYLRQGSGQPQHF.

The sample holds a few counts of this clonotype. The V and J genes are TRBV5-1 and TRBJ1-1; 7 nucleotides match TRBD1. V lost 4 bases, J lost 3 bases, and 6 bases stayed unmatched. This CDR3 is 14 amino acids long. Germline loops: CDR1 SGHRS, CDR2 YFSETQ. CDR3 residues: CASSQGQRDTEAFF. Written as DNA, the CDR3 is TGCGCCAGCAGCCAGGGACAGCGCGACACTGAAGCTTTCTTT.

This clonotype has a count of ten or more. CDR3: CAWKTGFDTEAFF. For the CDR3, the DNA is TGTGCCTGGAAGACAGGGTTCGACACTGAAGCTTTCTTT. V gene TRBV30 combines with J gene TRBJ1-1; TRBD1 matches 7 bases. From germline, CDR1 is GTSNPN and CDR2 SVGIG (reference sequence). Trimming removed 4 bases from V and 3 bases from J; junction bases left unmatched: 5. This CDR3 has 13 amino acids.

The chain has TRBV6-2 or TRBV6-3 and TRBJ2-7, with TRBD1 identical over 9 bases. J was trimmed by 4 bases and V by 5 bases; bases with no gene match: 18. Per germline, CDR1 MNHEY and CDR2 SVGEGT. The CDR3 is 18 amino acids. This CDR3 reads CASSRETGGVSIVYEQYF. CDR3 coding DNA: TGTGCCAGCAGTAGGGAAACAGGGGGCGTGAGTATAGTTTACGAGCAGTACTTC.

In its sample, this clonotype was seen a few times. The gene calls are TRBV2 and TRBJ1-1; no definite D call. Germline CDR1 reads SNHLY; CDR2 reads FYNNEI. Trimming stripped 4 bases from V and 2 bases from J, with 8 bases between. This CDR3 has 13 residues. CDR3 residues: CASSVTDNTEAFF. In DNA, the CDR3 is TGTGCCAGCAGTGTTACCGACAACACTGAAGCTTTCTTT. The full variable domain, rest sourced from reference TRBV2 and TRBJ1-1, is EPEVTQTPSHQVTQMGQEVILRCVPISNHLYFYWYRQILGQKVEFLVSFYNNEISEKSEIFDDQFSVERPDGSNFTLKIRSTKLEDSAMYFCASSVTDNTEAFFGQGTRLTVV.

This clonotype was detected many times. The chain recombines TRBV20-1 with TRBJ1-2, with unresolved D. With 0 bases removed from V and 6 bases from J, the gap between germline ends came to 14 bases. CDR1 and CDR2 (germline): DFQATT, SNEGSKA (reference sequence). The CDR3 is 14 residues long. The CDR3, as DNA: TGCAGTGCTAGAGATGCCTCCGAGACAAATGGCTACACCTTC. Translation: CSARDASETNGYTF.

This clonotype was counted at least ten times. The CDR3 region has the DNA TGTGCCAGCAGCTTATACGGGACAGGGGGTGTTTACGAGCAGTACTTC. Translating it yields CASSLYGTGGVYEQYF. This chain uses TRBV7-6 with TRBJ2-7; 11 positions match TRBD1. V trimming: 2 bases; J trimming: 4 bases; junction bases outside the gene matches: 7. Germline lookup yields CDR1 SGHVS and CDR2 FNYEAQ. The CDR3 consists of 16 residues.

This clonotype showed up many times. J is TRBJ1-5 and V is TRBV19, with TRBD1 matching 7 bases. The CDR3 spans 16 residues. Per germline, CDR1 LNHDA and CDR2 SQIVND (reference sequence). After removal of 3 bases from V and 2 bases from J, the junction contained 7 bases not matched to a gene. The DNA of the CDR3 is TGTGCCAGTAGTATTAGGGGGCTCGAAGGCAATCAGCCCCAGCATTTT. This gives the protein CASSIRGLEGNQPQHF.

This clonotype has at least ten counts. A much larger clone lies one base from this, so it may be a read error. The rearrangement uses TRBV7-3 and TRBJ1-2; D is perhaps TRBD1 (5 bases). The CDR3 is made up of 13 amino acids. Trimming removed 5 bases at V and 8 bases at J, with 15 bases between. CDR1 is SGHTA, CDR2 FQGTGA, per germline. CDR3 in amino acids: CASSPRPGAGYTF. CDR3 DNA sequence: TGTGCCAGCAGCCCCCGGCCCGGGGCAGGCTACACCTTC.